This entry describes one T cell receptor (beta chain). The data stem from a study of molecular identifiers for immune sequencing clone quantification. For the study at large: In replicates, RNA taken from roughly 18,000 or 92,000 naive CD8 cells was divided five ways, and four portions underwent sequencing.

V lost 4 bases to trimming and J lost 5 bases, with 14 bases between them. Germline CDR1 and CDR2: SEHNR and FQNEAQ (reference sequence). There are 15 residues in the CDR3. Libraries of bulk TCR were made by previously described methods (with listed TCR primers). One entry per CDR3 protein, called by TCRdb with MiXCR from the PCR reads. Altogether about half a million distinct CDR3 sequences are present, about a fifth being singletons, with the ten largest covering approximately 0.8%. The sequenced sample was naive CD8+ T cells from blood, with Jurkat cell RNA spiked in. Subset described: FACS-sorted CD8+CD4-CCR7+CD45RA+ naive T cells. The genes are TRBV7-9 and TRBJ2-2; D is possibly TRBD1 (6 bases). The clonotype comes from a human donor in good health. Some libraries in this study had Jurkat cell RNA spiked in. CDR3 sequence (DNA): TGTGCCAGCAGCTCAGCGCCAGGGGTGACCGGGGAGCTGTTTTTT. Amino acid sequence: CASSSAPGVTGELFF.